This is a list of T cell receptor beta chains from one sample in a study of T cell changes during pregnancy in multiple sclerosis. Sequencing was performed with immunoSEQ multiplex PCR; in TCRdb, only in-frame clones are kept and a portion is missing. The table has tens of thousands of clones, approximately 92% seen once. This specimen was peripheral blood, taken in the third trimester of pregnancy. The receptors stem from a female donor in good health, enrolled as a control in a pregnancy study. Each CDR3 is given with its conserved first and last residue. The D gene is left open where the match is weak. Size values are once, few and many counts, or a class for expanded clones, and some rows have none.

D	V	length	size	J	DNA	CDR3
TRBD2	TRBV18	15	NA	TRBJ2-7	TGTGCCAGCTCACCACGCGGGCAGGGAGGGGACGAGCAGTACTTC	CASSPRGQGGDEQYF
TRBD1	TRBV7-9	18	NA	TRBJ2-6	TGTGCCAGCAGCGTCCTGGACAGGGAGGTCGTTGGGGCCAACGTCCTGACTTTC	CASSVLDREVVGANVLTF
NA	TRBV29-1	13	NA	TRBJ1-2	TGCAGCGTTGAACCAGGGAAAAGAGGCGGCTACACCTTC	CSVEPGKRGGYTF
TRBD2	TRBV30	15	NA	TRBJ2-1	TGTGCCTGGAGGGTTAGCGGGATCTCCTACAATGAGCAGTTCTTC	CAWRVSGISYNEQFF
TRBD2	TRBV5-1	16	NA	TRBJ2-7	TGCGCCAGCAGCCACCCCCCCGGGAGGAGCTCCTACGAGCAGTACTTC	CASSHPPGRSSYEQYF
TRBD1	TRBV7-9	12	NA	TRBJ1-1	TGTGCCAGCAGCTCGCCGGGACAGAGGACTTTCTTT	CASSSPGQRTFF
TRBD1	TRBV7-9	17	NA	TRBJ2-4	TGTGCCAGCGGTCGGACAGGGAGAAACTGGACCTGGGACATTCAGTACTTC	CASGRTGRNWTWDIQYF
NA	TRBV18	14	NA	TRBJ2-5	TGTGCCAGCTCCCACATACTAGAACACGAGACCCAGTACTTC	CASSHILEHETQYF
NA	TRBV10-3	14	NA	TRBJ2-5	TGTGCCATCAGTGCCCGGGGAATGGAAGAGACCCAGTACTTC	CAISARGMEETQYF
TRBD1	TRBV7-9	15	NA	TRBJ2-7	TGTGCCAGCAGCTCATCGGACAGGGCTGGAAACGAGCAGTACTTC	CASSSSDRAGNEQYF
NA	TRBV28	21	NA	TRBJ2-6	TGTGCCAGCAGTTTATACGCCGGAAAGGAGAGGGGGAATCCTGGGGCCAACGTCCTGACTTTC	CASSLYAGKERGNPGANVLTF
TRBD1	TRBV9	15	once	TRBJ1-5	TGTGCCAGCAGCGTAGGGGACAGGCGGGAACAGCCCCAGCATTTT	CASSVGDRREQPQHF
NA	TRBV12-2	18	NA	TRBJ2-3	TGTGCAAGTCGCTTAGGCCATACTAGGAGCGGTAGCACAGATACGCAGTATTTT	CASRLGHTRSGSTDTQYF
TRBD2	TRBV6-4	15	few	TRBJ2-3	TGTGCCAGCAGAGAACTAGCGGGAGGTACAGATACGCAGTATTTT	CASRELAGGTDTQYF
NA	TRBV10-3	14	NA	TRBJ2-7	TGTGCCATCAGCCGGGACTTGGGTACCTACGAGCAGTACTTC	CAISRDLGTYEQYF
TRBD1	TRBV15	16	NA	TRBJ1-5	TGTGCCACCAGCAGAATAGGGACAGGGGGGAATCAGCCCCAGCATTTT	CATSRIGTGGNQPQHF
TRBD2	TRBV7-2	12	NA	TRBJ2-5	TGTGCCAGCAGCGCACTAGCGGGAGGTCCGTACTTC	CASSALAGGPYF
TRBD1	TRBV6-1	15	once	TRBJ2-7	TGTGCCAGCAGTGAAGGACAGGGCCCCTCCTACGAGCAGTACTTC	CASSEGQGPSYEQYF
NA	TRBV21-1	15	NA	TRBJ1-1	TGTGCCAGTTGGACAGGGGTTACCACCCCGACTAAAGCTTTCTTT	CASWTGVTTPTKAFF
TRBD1	TRBV29-1	14	NA	TRBJ2-7	TGCAGCGTTGCGTACACAGGGGACCCCTACGAGCAGTACTTC	CSVAYTGDPYEQYF
NA	TRBV7-3	15	NA	TRBJ2-1	TGTGCCAGCAGCTTAGAAGCGGTGGGCTACAATGAGCAGTTCTTC	CASSLEAVGYNEQFF
TRBD1	TRBV5-6	14	NA	TRBJ1-3	TGTGCCAGCAGCCCGGGGACAGTAGGAAACACCATATATTTT	CASSPGTVGNTIYF
NA	TRBV28	16	once	TRBJ1-4	TGTGCCAGCAGTCCAACCGACACTTCAACTAATGAAAAACTGTTTTTT	CASSPTDTSTNEKLFF
NA	TRBV18	15	once	TRBJ1-5	TGTGCCAGCTCACCAAGGGAGGGGGGGAAAAAACCCCAGCATTTT	CASSPREGGKKPQHF
NA	TRBV11-3	12	NA	TRBJ2-2	TGTGCCAGCAGCTCCATCACCGGGGAGCTGTTTTTT	CASSSITGELFF
NA	TRBV5-8	13	NA	TRBJ1-1	TGTGCCAGCAGCTTGGGCTGGGGCGCTGAAGCTTTCTTT	CASSLGWGAEAFF
TRBD2	TRBV14	16	NA	TRBJ2-1	TGTGCCAGCAGCCAAGAGGGACTAGCGGCACTGAATGAGCAGTTCTTC	CASSQEGLAALNEQFF
NA	TRBV27	13	NA	TRBJ1-2	TGTGCCAGCAGTTTATTCGGTTCATATGGCTACACCTTC	CASSLFGSYGYTF
NA	TRBV5-8	16	NA	TRBJ2-2	TGTGCCAGCAGGTTAAGTCAGGCCGCGAACACCGGGGAGCTGTTTTTT	CASRLSQAANTGELFF
NA	TRBV2	11	NA	TRBJ2-5	TGTGCCAGCAGGGCACAAGAGACCCAGTACTTC	CASRAQETQYF
TRBD2	TRBV2	18	NA	TRBJ2-1	TGTGCCAGCAGTGTAGGTCTAGCGGGGGGTCCACTCTACAATGAGCAGTTCTTC	CASSVGLAGGPLYNEQFF
TRBD2	TRBV4-1	17	NA	TRBJ2-1	TGCGCCAGCAGCCTACCTATTGCTAGCGGGGGGGCCGGAGAGCAGTTCTTC	CASSLPIASGGAGEQFF
TRBD2	TRBV27	15	NA	TRBJ2-1	TGTGCCAGCAGTCTTAGCGGGGGGGCCGACGGTGAGCAGTTCTTC	CASSLSGGADGEQFF
NA	TRBV19	13	NA	TRBJ1-4	TGTGCCAGTAGTATAGATCTTTCAGGGGTACTGTTTTTT	CASSIDLSGVLFF
NA	TRBV4-2	15	NA	TRBJ1-4	TGTGCCAGCAGCCAAGAGGCTGGGCTTAATGAAAAACTGTTTTTT	CASSQEAGLNEKLFF
TRBD1	TRBV7-3	13	NA	TRBJ1-1	TGTGCCAGCAGCCTCTCAGGGGGCACTGAAGCTTTCTTT	CASSLSGGTEAFF
TRBD2	TRBV19	15	NA	TRBJ2-5	TGTGCCAGTAGTATCCTAGCGGGGGATCAGGAGACCCAGTACTTC	CASSILAGDQETQYF
NA	TRBV6-4	15	NA	TRBJ2-7	TGTGCCAGCAGTGACTCGAAAGCGGCGGCCTACGAGCAGTACTTC	CASSDSKAAAYEQYF
NA	TRBV27	18	NA	TRBJ2-7	TGTGCCAGCAGTTTAGGTCTGGGTGTCGGGGTTGGGACCTACGAGCAGTACTTC	CASSLGLGVGVGTYEQYF
TRBD1	TRBV27	15	NA	TRBJ1-2	TGTGCCAGCAAAGTCGGTATAGGGGGCTACTATGGCTACACCTTC	CASKVGIGGYYGYTF
TRBD2	TRBV10-1	13	few	TRBJ2-1	TGCGCCAGCAGTGAGTCATCGAGCGGGGTGCAGTTCTTC	CASSESSSGVQFF
TRBD1	TRBV27	15	NA	TRBJ2-5	TGTGCCAGCAGCTCCCTACAGGGGTTAAGTGAGACCCAGTACTTC	CASSSLQGLSETQYF
NA	TRBV6-6	15	NA	TRBJ1-3	TGTGCCTCCACCTTCGGGGAGGCCTCTGGAAACACCATATATTTT	CASTFGEASGNTIYF
TRBD2	TRBV6-4	13	NA	TRBJ2-3	TGTGCCAGCAACTCAACCGGGGGGGATACGCAGTATTTT	CASNSTGGDTQYF
TRBD2	TRBV4-1	18	once	TRBJ2-7	TGCGCCAGCAGTCACGCTCCTAGCGGTAGCGGGGACTACTACGAGCAGTACTTC	CASSHAPSGSGDYYEQYF
TRBD2	TRBV30	15	NA	TRBJ2-5	TGTGCCTGGAGCGCGGGACTAGCGGGAGAAGAGACCCAGTACTTC	CAWSAGLAGEETQYF
TRBD2	TRBV19	12	few	TRBJ2-3	TGTGCCAGTCGCTTAGCGGGAGATACGCAGTATTTT	CASRLAGDTQYF
NA	TRBV7-9	15	few	TRBJ1-1	TGTGCCAGCAGCCGTCTGTCCGGGGGGAACACTGAAGCTTTCTTT	CASSRLSGGNTEAFF
TRBD1	TRBV28	13	NA	TRBJ1-2	TGTGCCAGCAGTACGCGACAGGGTGGTTGGTACACCTTC	CASSTRQGGWYTF
TRBD2	TRBV10-3	13	NA	TRBJ2-1	TGTGCCATAGGGACTAGCGGGGAAAATGAGCAGTTCTTC	CAIGTSGENEQFF
NA	TRBV4-3	14	NA	TRBJ1-6	TGCGCCAGCAGCCAAGAACAGGGATATTCACCCCTCCACTTT	CASSQEQGYSPLHF
NA	TRBV5-5	18	NA	TRBJ1-3	TGTGCCAGCAGCTTCTGGGCCAGGGGATCAAGCTCTGGAAACACCATATATTTT	CASSFWARGSSSGNTIYF
NA	TRBV28	13	NA	TRBJ1-6	TGTGCCAGCAGTTGGAGGGCTAATTCACCCCTCCACTTT	CASSWRANSPLHF
TRBD1	TRBV2	16	NA	TRBJ2-1	TGTGCCAGCAGTGAAGCGCTTGGACAGGGGACCTATGAGCAGTTCTTC	CASSEALGQGTYEQFF
TRBD1	TRBV5-1	18	NA	TRBJ2-2	TGCGCCAGCAGCTTGGCCTTGGGACAGGGGGTCTCGGTCGGGGAGCTGTTTTTT	CASSLALGQGVSVGELFF
TRBD1	TRBV2	16	once	TRBJ1-6	TGTGCCAGCAGTGAATTAGCCGGACAGGGGAGGTCACCCCTCCACTTT	CASSELAGQGRSPLHF
NA	TRBV7-2	18	NA	TRBJ2-3	TGTGCCAGCAGCTACAGACTTCTGGTAGCGACTAGCACAGATACGCAGTATTTT	CASSYRLLVATSTDTQYF
NA	TRBV6-1	14	once	TRBJ2-5	TGTGCCAGCAGTGAATTGCGAGTGCGGGAGACCCAGTACTTC	CASSELRVRETQYF
TRBD1	TRBV2	15	NA	TRBJ2-5	TGTGCCAGCAGAGATTACAGGGGGCCTCGGGAGACCCAGTACTTC	CASRDYRGPRETQYF
NA	TRBV4-3	16	NA	TRBJ2-1	TGCGCCAGCAGCCCTACCGGGGGAATTTGGAGCAATGAGCAGTTCTTC	CASSPTGGIWSNEQFF